These T cell receptor beta chains were read from a single sample in a study of cytomegalovirus exposure and HLA in healthy donors. The table came from immunoSEQ multiplex PCR; TCRdb's copy has only in-frame clones and leaves some out. The sample has some 130,000 clones; around 80% are singletons. The specimen sequenced was PBMCs. These TCRs come from a man younger than 40 in good health. Each CDR3 is given without its conserved first and last residue. Each record gives: J gene, V gene, CDR3 protein.

J: TRBJ2-7
V: TRBV11-2
CDR3: ASSRLAVYEQY

J: TRBJ2-6
V: TRBV27
CDR3: ASSSPLRQGSSGANVLT

J: TRBJ2-1
V: TRBV11-2
CDR3: ASSPGRGGRSYNEQF

J: TRBJ1-5
V: TRBV5-1
CDR3: ASSRGSNQPQH

J: TRBJ2-2
V: TRBV29-1
CDR3: SGCYRDRGEAESSGELF

J: TRBJ2-2
V: TRBV6-5
CDR3: ASSYRTTINTGELF

J: TRBJ2-7
V: TRBV6-5
CDR3: ASSYSGGTVYEQY

J: TRBJ2-1
V: TRBV28
CDR3: ASSLRRERVNEQF

J: TRBJ1-5
V: TRBV18
CDR3: ASSGQGRDQPQH

J: TRBJ1-2
V: TRBV28
CDR3: ASGFPRGGDYGYT

J: TRBJ2-7
V: TRBV5-1
CDR3: ASSATGKSYEQY

J: TRBJ2-1
V: TRBV27
CDR3: ASSETGLHNEQF

J: TRBJ1-5
V: TRBV15
CDR3: ATSDGSFNQPQH

J: TRBJ1-5
V: TRBV4-1
CDR3: ASSPHYNQPQH

J: TRBJ2-5
V: TRBV4-2
CDR3: ASSHRGAGGQETQY

J: TRBJ2-1
V: TRBV5-4
CDR3: APGTGGRIYNEQF

J: TRBJ2-1
V: TRBV9
CDR3: ASSVAAGPRWASSYNEQF

J: TRBJ2-2
V: TRBV19
CDR3: ASTLPAGRTGELF

J: TRBJ1-3
V: TRBV7-8
CDR3: ASSLSGTGLSGNTIY

J: TRBJ2-7
V: TRBV6-1
CDR3: ASRNPTDTYEQY

J: TRBJ1-2
V: TRBV7-9
CDR3: ASSAPGQGVYGYT

J: TRBJ1-4
V: TRBV5-6
CDR3: ASSSTRPGTGDPNEKLF

J: TRBJ2-7
V: TRBV6-5
CDR3: ASSYSREWVPGEQY

J: TRBJ1-5
V: TRBV18
CDR3: ASSPGHSNQPQH

J: TRBJ2-5
V: TRBV7-3
CDR3: ASSLTVQETQY

J: TRBJ1-5
V: TRBV18
CDR3: ASSPGQGAYNQPQH

J: TRBJ2-7
V: TRBV29-1
CDR3: SVGTGSYEQY

J: TRBJ1-2
V: TRBV19
CDR3: ASSIGGTNYGYT

J: TRBJ1-1
V: TRBV7-9
CDR3: AYQQPRGGEGDTEAF

J: TRBJ2-7
V: TRBV19
CDR3: ASSIDQGTYEQY

J: TRBJ1-1
V: TRBV19
CDR3: ASSMDLRAPTEAF

J: TRBJ2-1
V: TRBV19
CDR3: ASSIKDGGADEQF

J: TRBJ2-1
V: TRBV6-5
CDR3: ASRVATNEQF

J: TRBJ1-2
V: TRBV19
CDR3: ASTQGEANYGYT

J: TRBJ2-1
V: TRBV5-4
CDR3: ASSLGSAAYNEQF

J: TRBJ1-1
V: TRBV7-3
CDR3: ASSPGYINTEAF

J: TRBJ2-1
V: TRBV10-3
CDR3: AIGTSGSGDEQF

J: TRBJ1-1
V: TRBV7-2
CDR3: ASSPDGVKAEAF

J: TRBJ2-1
V: TRBV7-2
CDR3: ASSRLREQF

J: TRBJ2-5
V: TRBV14
CDR3: ASSHRLAGGPMGETQY

J: TRBJ2-3
V: TRBV27
CDR3: ASSTGSDTQY

J: TRBJ1-2
V: TRBV4-3
CDR3: ASSQESGGKNYGYT

J: TRBJ2-5
V: TRBV7-3
CDR3: ASSLAGGQETQY

J: TRBJ1-4
V: TRBV5-1
CDR3: ASSAGRYNEKLF

J: TRBJ2-7
V: TRBV5-1
CDR3: ASSGTGLAYEQY

J: TRBJ2-1
V: TRBV9
CDR3: ASSARGRDRSREQF

J: TRBJ2-4
V: TRBV28
CDR3: ASSTRKGRNIQY

J: TRBJ1-4
V: TRBV5-1
CDR3: ASSQTGNNEKLF

J: TRBJ2-3
V: TRBV6-4
CDR3: ASSDVAGEGNTQY

J: TRBJ2-7
V: TRBV7-6
CDR3: ASSLFSEQY

J: TRBJ1-5
V: TRBV19
CDR3: ASSIGTVTQPQH

J: TRBJ1-3
V: TRBV7-2
CDR3: ASSWMRQGSSGNTIY

J: TRBJ1-2
V: TRBV19
CDR3: ASSMRQPNYGYT

J: TRBJ2-1
V: TRBV7-9
CDR3: SSSLAGTSGRGQF

J: TRBJ1-1
V: TRBV18
CDR3: ASSPPTGGIIEAF

J: TRBJ2-3
V: TRBV7-9
CDR3: ASSPTDTQY